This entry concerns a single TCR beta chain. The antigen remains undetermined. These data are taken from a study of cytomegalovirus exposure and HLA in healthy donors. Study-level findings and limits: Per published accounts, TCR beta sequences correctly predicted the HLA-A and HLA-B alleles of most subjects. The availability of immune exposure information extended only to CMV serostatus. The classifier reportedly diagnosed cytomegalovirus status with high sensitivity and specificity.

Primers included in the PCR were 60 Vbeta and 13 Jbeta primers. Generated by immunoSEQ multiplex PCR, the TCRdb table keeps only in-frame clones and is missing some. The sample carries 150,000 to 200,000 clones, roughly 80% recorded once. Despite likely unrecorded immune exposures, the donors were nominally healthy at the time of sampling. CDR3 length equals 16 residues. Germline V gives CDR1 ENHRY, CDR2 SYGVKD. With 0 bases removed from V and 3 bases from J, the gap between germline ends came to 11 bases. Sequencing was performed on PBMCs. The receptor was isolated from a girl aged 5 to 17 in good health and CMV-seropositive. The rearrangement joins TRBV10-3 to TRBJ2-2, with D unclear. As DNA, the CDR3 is TGTGCCATCAGTGAGTCGCGAGAGGTGCACACCGGGGAGCTGTTTTTT. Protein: CAISESREVHTGELFF.